This TCR beta chain was captured by sequencing in a study of shared clonotypes between healthy human individuals. Study-wide results and limits: Clonotype sharing across four donors was observed for 4% to 5.5% of naive CD4 clonotypes. The expectation was that sequencing depth would affect clonotype sharing among donors. Researchers sampled blood only, noting tissue repertoires likely differ.

TCRdb's copy holds only in-frame clones and misses some; the assay was immunoSEQ multiplex PCR. The sample shows fewer than 700,000 clones, 85% to 95% of them seen only once. The table lists this clone with a count of one. What it binds is not known. CD45RO negativity and positive selection for CCR7 defined naive CD8 cells, a population that excluded terminally differentiated effector memory CD45RA+ cells. Per the germline V gene, CDR1 is MNHEY and CDR2 is SMNVEV (reference sequence). V dropped 0 bases and J dropped 3 bases, with 11 bases sitting between them. The CDR3 is made up of 15 amino acids. The genes are TRBV27 and TRBJ1-1, with D possibly matching TRBD1 (6 bases). The specimen sequenced was naive CD8+ T cells sorted from blood. The source is a woman younger than 45 in good health. CDR3 residues: CASSLSMGGHTEAFF. The CDR3 DNA reads TGTGCCAGCAGTTTATCGATGGGGGGGCACACTGAAGCTTTCTTT.